Below, 26 T cell receptor beta chains from the same sample are listed, as sequenced in a study of glioma-infiltrating T cells after dendritic cell vaccination. Time point given: after dendritic cell vaccination, including at tumor progression/relapse. Method: immunoSEQ multiplex PCR; TCRdb's copy keeps in-frame clones and lacks some. The sample carries approximately 90,000 clones, 75% to 90% recorded once. Sequenced here: blood, sampled after dendritic cell vaccination. All receptors come from a human donor with glioblastoma.

The sample holds a few counts of this clone. This sequence joins TRBV9 and TRBJ2-4; TRBD2 matches 13 bases. V was pared by 4 bases and J by 3 bases, with 13 bases of the junction left unmatched. Germline-derived CDR1 and CDR2 are SGDLS and YYNGEE. The CDR3 is 19 residues long. CDR3 in DNA: TGTGCCAGCAGCCCAGAGGGACTAGCGGGAAATTTAGGCAAAAACATTCAGTACTTC. This translates into CASSPEGLAGNLGKNIQYF.

The chain employs TRBV6-4 and TRBJ2-1; 11 bases align to TRBD1. CDR1 and CDR2 (germline): MRHNA, SNTAGT. The CDR3 is 17 residues long. J was trimmed by 3 bases and V by 0 bases; bases with no gene match: 4. The CDR3 sequence: CASSDSGTGGFYNEQFF. CDR3 coding DNA: TGTGCCAGCAGTGACTCAGGGACAGGGGGTTTCTACAATGAGCAGTTCTTC.

The gene calls are TRBV27 and TRBJ2-2; D is ambiguous. Trimming removed 10 bases at V and 8 bases at J, with 17 bases between. This CDR3 is 13 amino acids long. Germline V gene lookup returns CDR1 MNHEY and CDR2 SMNVEV (reference sequence). CDR3 DNA sequence: TGTGCCACCGGAGAGTTCTCTGTAGGGGAGCTGTTTTTT. Translation gives CATGEFSVGELFF.

This sequence joins TRBV25-1 and TRBJ2-1, with a possible D match to TRBD2 (5 bases). This CDR3 spans 16 amino acids. Trimming removed 7 bases at V and 7 bases at J, with 23 bases between. Germline values: CDR1 MGHDK, CDR2 SYGVNS. CDR3 sequence (DNA): TGTGCCAGCACTTCACTACAGCGGTCGATAGCAAATGAGCAGTTCTTC. This translates into CASTSLQRSIANEQFF.

The chain links TRBV5-1 to TRBJ2-7; 8 positions agree with TRBD2. The germline V gene has CDR1 SGHRS and CDR2 YFSETQ. This CDR3 contains 15 residues. The V and J ends lost 0 bases and 7 bases, in that order; junction bases with no gene match: 9. The CDR3: CASSLEQAGVGEQYV. The CDR3, as DNA: TGCGCCAGCAGCTTGGAACAAGCGGGAGTGGGGGAGCAGTACGTC.

Only a few counts were recorded for this clone. The chain carries TRBV11-1 and TRBJ2-2, with D tentatively TRBD2 (7 bases). Germline V gene sequence: CDR1 SGHAT, CDR2 FQDESV (reference sequence). The CDR3 sequence is 14 residues long. The V and J ends lost 8 bases and 2 bases respectively, with 12 bases between them. CDR3 region: CASGGAVNTGELFF. As DNA, the CDR3 is TGTGCCAGCGGGGGGGCGGTAAACACCGGGGAGCTGTTTTTT.

The chain recombines TRBV2 with TRBJ2-3; no firm D call. Germline values: CDR1 SNHLY, CDR2 FYNNEI. Trimming took off 8 bases at V and 4 bases at J, with 13 bases between the two ends. The CDR3 consists of 13 residues. Here the CDR3 reads CASDTFYADTQYF. The DNA of the CDR3 is TGTGCCAGCGACACCTTCTATGCAGATACGCAGTATTTT.

The CDR3 nucleotides read TGTGCCAGCAGTTCTGGGCAGTATGTGGTGGCTGAGGAAAAACTGTTTTTT. Translated, it gives CASSSGQYVVAEEKLFF. This chain connects TRBV28 to TRBJ1-4; D uncertain. The V gene's germline CDR1 is MDHEN and CDR2 SYDVKM. V lost 4 bases, J lost 8 bases, and 23 bases lay in between. This CDR3 contains 17 residues.

The chain employs TRBV6-5 and TRBJ2-4, with D perhaps TRBD1 (5 bases). Trimming removed 0 bases from V and 8 bases from J, with 14 bases in between. Germline CDR1 reads MNHEY; CDR2 reads SVGAGI. The CDR3 loop spans 15 amino acids. The CDR3 coding sequence is TGTGCCAGCAGTTACTCGGGGCAGGGATATGACATTCAGTACTTC. Translation: CASSYSGQGYDIQYF.

The chain recombines TRBV6-1 with TRBJ2-7; 9 bases agree with TRBD1. Germline V gene lookup returns CDR1 MNHNS and CDR2 SASEGT. V gave up 5 bases and J gave up 5 bases; unmatched junction bases: 7. The CDR3 runs 14 residues. CDR3 sequence: CASSLRQGGHEQYV. CDR3 nucleotides: TGTGCCAGCAGTCTAAGACAGGGGGGCCACGAGCAGTACGTC.

The J gene is TRBJ1-2, the V gene TRBV7-6; D is unresolved. Germline-derived CDR1 and CDR2 are SGHVS and FNYEAQ. Trimming took off 3 bases at V and 0 bases at J, with 5 bases between the two ends. CDR3 length: 13 residues. The CDR3 nucleotides read TGTGCCAGCAGCTTGAGGCCTAACTATGGCTACACCTTC. It encodes CASSLRPNYGYTF. The full variable domain, completed using reference TRBV7-6 and TRBJ1-2, is GAGVSQSPRYKVTKRGQDVALRCDPISGHVSLYWYRQALGQGPEFLTYFNYEAQQDKSGLPNDRFSAERPEGSISTLTIQRTEQRDSAMYRCASSLRPNYGYTFGSGTRLTVV.

The genes are TRBV4-1 and TRBJ1-2, with a weak D call TRBD1 (6 bases). With 0 bases removed from V and 8 bases from J, the gap between germline ends came to 13 bases. CDR1 is MGHRA, CDR2 YSYEKL, per germline. The CDR3 sequence is 14 residues long. The CDR3 sequence: CASSQDRGLGGYTF. DNA for the CDR3: TGCGCCAGCAGCCAAGACAGGGGACTAGGGGGCTACACCTTC.

This chain links TRBV19 with TRBJ2-5; TRBD2 matches at 7 bases. V trimming: 8 bases; J trimming: 1 base; junction bases outside the gene matches: 7. CDR3 length equals 14 residues. Germline lookup yields CDR1 LNHDA and CDR2 SQIVND (reference sequence). CDR3 in amino acids: CASGLAESQETQYF. The CDR3 region has the DNA TGTGCCAGTGGCCTAGCGGAGTCCCAAGAGACCCAGTACTTC. Full variable domain (remainder filled in from reference TRBV19 and TRBJ2-5): DGGITQSPKYLFRKEGQNVTLSCEQNLNHDAMYWYRQDPGQGLRLIYYSQIVNDFQKGDIAEGYSVSREKKESFPLTVTSAQKNPTAFYLCASGLAESQETQYFGPGTRLLVL.

V usage is TRBV4-1 and J usage is TRBJ1-3; D is unresolved. The CDR3 runs 15 residues. The germline CDR1 and CDR2 sequences are MGHRA and YSYEKL. V shed 2 bases and J shed 0 bases, with 8 bases lying between them. In DNA, the CDR3 is TGCGCCAGCAGCCAAACCGAGAACTCTGGAAACACCATATATTTT. Protein: CASSQTENSGNTIYF.

The chain recombines TRBV4-1 with TRBJ2-2; 8 positions match TRBD2. The CDR3 extends over 17 amino acids. Germline CDR1 MGHRA, CDR2 YSYEKL. J was trimmed by 0 bases and V by 3 bases; bases with no gene match: 6. The CDR3 loop reads CASSQRRGGSNTGELFF. The CDR3 coding sequence is TGCGCCAGCAGCCAGAGGCGCGGGGGGTCGAACACCGGGGAGCTGTTTTTT.

The rearrangement joins TRBV19 to TRBJ1-2, with 7 bases matching TRBD1. Germline V lookup: CDR1 LNHDA, CDR2 SQIVND (reference sequence). The CDR3 is made up of 15 amino acids. V shed 6 bases and J 2 bases; nucleotides not matched to a gene: 9. The CDR3 DNA sequence: TGTGCCAGTAGGACCGACAGGGCCCAGAACTATGGCTACACCTTC. Translated, it gives CASRTDRAQNYGYTF.

The chain carries TRBV5-1 and TRBJ2-2; the D is unclear. Trimming left V 1 base short and J 6 bases short, with 7 bases between. Looked up from germline, CDR1 is SGHRS and CDR2 is YFSETQ. The CDR3 runs to 13 residues. CDR3 sequence (DNA): TGCGCCAGCAGCTTGCAGTTTCCCGGGGAGCTGTTTTTT. Translation: CASSLQFPGELFF.

This chain links TRBV5-1 with TRBJ2-7, with TRBD2 identical over 10 bases. Trimming took 0 bases from V and 1 from J; bases not matched to a gene: 4. In germline, CDR1 is SGHRS, CDR2 YFSETQ. The CDR3 totals 16 residues. The CDR3 reads CASSLGLAGLSYEQYF. CDR3 DNA sequence: TGCGCCAGCAGCTTGGGACTAGCGGGCCTATCCTACGAGCAGTACTTC.

The chain couples TRBV2 to TRBJ2-7; TRBD1 matches 8 bases. The J segment lost 4 bases and the V segment lost 6 bases, leaving 8 bases of the junction unmatched. Germline lookup yields CDR1 SNHLY and CDR2 FYNNEI. The CDR3 spans 14 residues. This CDR3 reads CASRQGQESYEQYF. The CDR3 nucleotides are TGTGCCAGCAGACAGGGACAGGAAAGTTACGAGCAGTACTTC.

The CDR3 DNA reads TGTGCCAGCAGCTTGAGCCTGAACACTGAAGCTTTCTTT. Residues: CASSLSLNTEAFF. The chain couples TRBV7-8 to TRBJ1-1; no clear D. The V gene's germline CDR1 is SGHVS and CDR2 FQNEAQ. V was pared by 3 bases and J by 0 bases, with 5 bases between. The CDR3 spans 13 residues.

The chain is built from TRBV7-2 and TRBJ1-2, with TRBD1 identical over 8 bases. CDR1 SGHTA and CDR2 FQGNSA come from the germline V gene. V was clipped by 5 bases and J by 6 bases; unmatched bases: 11. The CDR3 loop spans 15 amino acids. The CDR3 bases are TGTGCCAGCAGCATCAGGTCAGGGGGCGCAGATGGCTACACCTTC. This translates into CASSIRSGGADGYTF.

Only a few counts were recorded for this clone. The V and J genes are TRBV9 and TRBJ2-1, with 7 bases fitting TRBD2. Germline-derived CDR1 and CDR2 are SGDLS and YYNGEE. The V gene end was trimmed by 0 bases and the J gene end by 9 bases; junction bases not matched to a gene: 9. The CDR3 loop spans 15 amino acids. DNA of the CDR3: TGTGCCAGCAGCGTAGTGCGGGAGAGGGGCGGTGAGCAGTTCTTC. Residues: CASSVVRERGGEQFF.

The chain is built from TRBV5-4 and TRBJ2-7; 13 bases are a match to TRBD2. From germline, CDR1 is SGHNT and CDR2 YYREEE (reference sequence). This CDR3 is built from 15 residues. The trim removed 4 bases at V and 2 bases at J, leaving 3 bases unmatched. The CDR3 loop reads CASSAGLAGPYEQYV. DNA for the CDR3: TGTGCCAGCAGCGCGGGACTAGCGGGACCCTACGAGCAGTACGTC.

The chain is built from TRBV6-1 and TRBJ2-5, with 9 bases that match TRBD2. CDR1 and CDR2 (germline): MNHNS, SASEGT. Trimming at V came to 4 bases and at J to 5 bases, leaving 5 bases not matched to a gene. The CDR3 is 14 amino acids. Here the CDR3 DNA reads TGTGCCAGCAGTGGCGGGAGGGGAGGGGAGACCCAGTACTTC. This gives the protein CASSGGRGGETQYF.

The chain has TRBV6-5 and TRBJ1-1, with D maybe TRBD1 (6 bases). Germline V CDR1 and CDR2: MNHEY, SVGAGI. This CDR3 comprises 13 residues. The ends were cut back, 4 bases at V and 5 bases at J, with 11 bases in the middle. The CDR3: CASSFSGVTEAFF. In DNA, the CDR3 is TGTGCCAGCAGTTTTTCAGGGGTAACTGAAGCTTTCTTT.

This chain connects TRBV9 to TRBJ2-1; 10 positions agree with TRBD1. J was trimmed by 2 bases and V by 6 bases; bases with no gene match: 8. The CDR3 spans 16 residues. Germline V gene lookup returns CDR1 SGDLS and CDR2 YYNGEE. CDR3 sequence (DNA): TGTGCCAGCAACCGGCGGGGACAGGGGACCTACAATGAGCAGTTCTTC. Translation gives CASNRRGQGTYNEQFF.